This T cell receptor (beta chain) emerged from a study of blood T cell repertoires in COVID-19. Study as a whole: T cells, B-cell-depleted T cells, or PBMCs supplied cDNA or gDNA.

Recruited during active infection, patients (from Seattle) were subsequently followed longitudinally. Germline V gene lookup returns CDR1 SGHRS and CDR2 YFSETQ. V lost 0 bases to trimming and J lost 2 bases, with 12 bases between them. The CDR3 totals 15 residues. Data came from immunoSEQ multiplex PCR; TCRdb stores just in-frame clones and leaves some out. The sample has a few hundred thousand clones, about nine tenths seen once; the top ten hold 10% to 15%. This clonotype originated in a woman aged 45 to 65 with COVID-19, enrolled during active disease. The sequencing sample was made of peripheral blood. The chain recombines TRBV5-1 with TRBJ2-7; D is perhaps TRBD1 (6 bases). CDR3 nucleotide sequence: TGCGCCAGCAGCTTGGGGGTTAGGGGGACCTACGAGCAGTACTTC. Translation: CASSLGVRGTYEQYF.